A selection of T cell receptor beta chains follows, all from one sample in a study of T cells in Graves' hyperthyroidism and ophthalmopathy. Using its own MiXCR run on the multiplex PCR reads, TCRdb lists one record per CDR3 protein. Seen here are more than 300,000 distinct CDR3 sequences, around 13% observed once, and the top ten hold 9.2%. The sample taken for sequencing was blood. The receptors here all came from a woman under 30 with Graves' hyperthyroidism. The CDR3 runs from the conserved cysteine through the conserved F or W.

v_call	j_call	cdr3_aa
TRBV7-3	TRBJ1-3	CASSLYGQGGFSGNTIYF
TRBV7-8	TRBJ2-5	CASSLAGAGLSFKETQYF
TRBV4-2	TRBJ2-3	CASSQDREGRSTDTQYF
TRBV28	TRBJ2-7	CASSTATGGYYEQYF
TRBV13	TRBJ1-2	CASSWKGQGVGGYTF
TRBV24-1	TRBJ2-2	CATSDALAGVSGELFF
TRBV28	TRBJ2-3	CASSSSRGLAIDGPDTQYF
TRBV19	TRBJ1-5	CASSIGGKHQPQHF
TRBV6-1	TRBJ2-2	CASSSTGANTGELFF
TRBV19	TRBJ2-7	CASKRGPSYEQYF
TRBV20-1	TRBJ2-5	CSAYGGGGAPASLETQYF
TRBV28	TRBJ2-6	CASSFSRASGANVLTF
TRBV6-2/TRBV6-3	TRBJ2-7	CASSYNGSYVWGRWYEQYF
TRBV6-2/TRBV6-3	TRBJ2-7	CASSYASTYEQYF
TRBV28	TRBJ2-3	CASRRQPTDTQYF
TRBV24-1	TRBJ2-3	CATSDSNRGRADTQYF